These 5 T cell receptor beta chains came from one sample sequenced in a study of blood T cell repertoires in COVID-19 (dated by TCRdb to between 2020 and 2021). The library was built by means of the immunoSEQ multiplex PCR assay. This immuneACCESS table, as held by TCRdb, lists in-frame sequences with V and J called but not all clones. Of the missing ones, under half trace to an unresolved V gene in checked studies; the others have no known cause. For this sample there are approximately 120,000 clones; around 80% appear just once. The ten biggest clones cover roughly 10% of the sample. The specimen sequenced was peripheral blood. These receptors originate from a human donor in a cohort sampled during active COVID-19.

The rearrangement links TRBV6-6 to TRBJ2-1; 8 nucleotides agree with TRBD2. Trimming removed 7 bases from V and 1 base from J; junction bases left unmatched: 9. The CDR3 covers 16 residues. Germline-derived CDR1 and CDR2 are MNHNY and SVGAGI (reference sequence). In DNA, the CDR3 is TGTGCCAGCATCAGTGTCCCGGGGGGGTCCTACAATGAGCAGTTCTTC. Protein sequence: CASISVPGGSYNEQFF.

J is TRBJ1-4 and V is TRBV18, with D perhaps TRBD1 (6 bases). The germline V and J ends were trimmed by 3 bases and 5 bases, with 13 bases remaining between them. The CDR3 length is 15 residues. Germline V lookup: CDR1 KGHSH, CDR2 LQKENI. For the CDR3, the DNA is TGTGCCAGCTCACCTAAGACAGGTCGAAATGAAAAACTGTTTTTT. It translates to CASSPKTGRNEKLFF.

The rearrangement joins TRBV18 to TRBJ2-1, with 10 bases aligning to TRBD1. Germline V gene lookup returns CDR1 KGHSH and CDR2 LQKENI. The CDR3 extends over 15 amino acids. The V and J ends lost 5 bases and 4 bases, in that order; junction bases with no gene match: 5. The CDR3 region has the DNA TGTGCCAGCTCAACAAGGACAGGGGGGTACAATGAGCAGTTCTTC. Translation gives CASSTRTGGYNEQFF.

V and J are TRBV14 and TRBJ1-2; D possibly corresponds to TRBD1 (6 bases). CDR3 length: 14 amino acids. Trimming shortened V by 0 bases and J by 9 bases, and 14 bases separated the two germline ends. Germline values: CDR1 SGHDN, CDR2 FVKESK. The CDR3 region has the DNA TGTGCCAGCAGCCAAGATAGAACAGGGAAGAGCTACACCTTC. Amino acid sequence: CASSQDRTGKSYTF.

This sequence joins TRBV7-8 and TRBJ2-5, with TRBD2 matching 9 bases. After removal of 5 bases from V and 4 bases from J, the junction contained 8 bases not matched to a gene. The CDR3 length is 15 residues. Germline V gene sequence: CDR1 SGHVS, CDR2 FQNEAQ. The CDR3 spells CASSPQGGGAETQYF. The CDR3 nucleotides are TGTGCCAGCAGCCCCCAGGGCGGGGGGGCAGAGACCCAGTACTTC.